This is a list of T cell receptor beta chains from one sample in a study of blood T cells in healthy people across ages. TCRdb redid the calling of the 5' RACE reads with MiXCR, one entry per CDR3 protein. The sample lists 800,000 or so distinct CDR3 sequences, about 25% occurring once. A further study also used this sample, focusing on T cells of mothers and their children.

The sample consisted of blood. These receptors all come from a boy younger than 18 in good health. Both conserved end residues are part of each CDR3. Each record gives: D gene, J gene, V gene, clone size, CDR3 DNA, CDR3 protein. D genes are given only for firm matches. A clone size is listed for some rows: how often the clone was seen (once, few, many), or a class if it is expanded.

>-|TRBJ1-5|TRBV11-2|-
TGTGCCAGCAGCCACGGACAGAACAATCAGCCCCAGCATTTT
CASSHGQNNQPQHF
>TRBD1|TRBJ2-4|TRBV6-5|-
TGTGCCAGCAGGGGACAGGGGGTCCTAAACATTCAGTACTTC
CASRGQGVLNIQYF
>-|TRBJ2-1|TRBV12-3/TRBV12-4|few
TGTGCCAGCCGGCCAAGGACTGAAAATGAGCAGTTCTTC
CASRPRTENEQFF
>-|TRBJ2-1|TRBV29-1|-
TGCAGCGTTAGTCGGGAGTCCAAAAATTCGGGCGAGCAGTTCTTC
CSVSRESKNSGEQFF
>TRBD2|TRBJ2-5|TRBV20-1|few
TGCAGTGCCCGAGGGCCCGGGGGGTTC
CSARGPGGF
>-|TRBJ2-3|TRBV7-3|few
TGTGCCAGCAGCATACTAGGTACCGATACGCAGTATTTT
CASSILGTDTQYF
>TRBD2|TRBJ2-3|TRBV7-2|-
TGTGCCAGCAGCTTCGCGGGACTAGCGGGAGGGGGCACAGATACGCAGTATTTT
CASSFAGLAGGGTDTQYF
>-|TRBJ1-6|TRBV6-2/TRBV6-3|-
TGTGCCAGCAGTCACTCTCAGGGAGTTGACTATAATTCACCCCTCCACTTT
CASSHSQGVDYNSPLHF
>TRBD1|TRBJ1-1|TRBV7-8|-
TGTGCCAGCAGCTTTAGCCCTCACAGGGGACCAAAAGCTTTCTTT
CASSFSPHRGPKAFF
>-|TRBJ1-2|TRBV28|few
TGTGCCAGCAGCTCAGTGAACGGCTATGGCTACACCTTC
CASSSVNGYGYTF
>TRBD1|TRBJ2-7|TRBV10-3|-
TGTGCCATCAGAGGACCGGGACAGTCTTTTTTCCGGCAGTACTTC
CAIRGPGQSFFRQYF
>-|TRBJ1-1|TRBV20-1|-
TGCAGTGCTAGAGATTTTCCGGAATCCCTGAACACTGAAGCTTTCTTT
CSARDFPESLNTEAFF
>-|TRBJ2-7|TRBV6-2/TRBV6-3|few
TGTGCCAGCAGTTACGGGCCAGGGTGGGCTTACGAGCAGTACTTC
CASSYGPGWAYEQYF
>-|TRBJ2-3|TRBV29-1|few
TGCAGCGTGGAAACTAGTCTTGGCACAGATACGCAGTATTTT
CSVETSLGTDTQYF
>-|TRBJ1-6|TRBV7-9|few
TGTGCCAGCAGCTCTACCGGGACCCGTGCGTCACCCCTCCACTTT
CASSSTGTRASPLHF
>-|TRBJ2-1|TRBV20-1|few
TGCAGTGCTAGAAGGAATGAGCAGTTCTTC
CSARRNEQFF
>TRBD1|TRBJ2-1|TRBV7-2|few
TGTGCCAGCAGCCGGGACAGGGCGAACTACAATGAGCAGTTCTTC
CASSRDRANYNEQFF
>-|TRBJ1-1|TRBV29-1|-
TGCAGCGTTGACCTTGACAGTATGAACACTGAAGCTTTCTTT
CSVDLDSMNTEAFF
>TRBD2|TRBJ2-5|TRBV7-2|-
TGTGCCAGCAGCTGGGAACCGGGACTAGCGGGAGGGCAGACCCAGTACTTC
CASSWEPGLAGGQTQYF
>TRBD2|TRBJ2-7|TRBV5-4|-
TGTGCCAGCAGCTTTCTGAGCGGGACTACCTACGAGCAGTACTTC
CASSFLSGTTYEQYF
>TRBD1|TRBJ2-5|TRBV27|few
TGTGCCAGCAGTGTAACAGGGGTTGGAGAGACCCAGTACTTC
CASSVTGVGETQYF
>-|TRBJ2-1|TRBV20-1|few
TGCAGTGCTGTCCCCAGGGGCGGGGTACACAATGAGCAGTTCTTC
CSAVPRGGVHNEQFF
>-|TRBJ2-1|TRBV6-2/TRBV6-3|-
TGTGCCAGCAGCGCAGGACCCTACAATGAGCAGTTCTTC
CASSAGPYNEQFF
>TRBD2|TRBJ2-1|TRBV28|few
TGTGCCAGCAGCACTTCGACTAGCGGTTACAATGAGCAGTTCTTC
CASSTSTSGYNEQFF
>TRBD1|TRBJ1-4|TRBV7-9|few
TGTGCCAGCAGCCAGGGGACAGTTCGAGGTTTACGTGAAAAACTGTTTTTT
CASSQGTVRGLREKLFF
>-|TRBJ1-6|TRBV12-3/TRBV12-4|few
TGTGCCAGCAACCTGGATGGGTCTAATTCACCCCTCCACTTT
CASNLDGSNSPLHF
>TRBD2|TRBJ2-5|TRBV5-1|-
TGCGCCAGCAGCTTGGTTGGGACTAGCGGGACCCAAGAGACCCAGTACTTC
CASSLVGTSGTQETQYF
>-|TRBJ2-7|TRBV27|few
TGTGCCAGCAGTTCTTTGCGGGTCTCCTACGAGCAGTACTTC
CASSSLRVSYEQYF
>-|TRBJ1-2|TRBV4-3|few
TGCGCCAGCAGCCAAGATCGAGGCGGGATTGGTGGCTACACCTTC
CASSQDRGGIGGYTF
>-|TRBJ1-4|TRBV7-2|-
TGTGCCAGCAGCTTAGTTGCAGGAACTAATGAAAAACTGTTTTTT
CASSLVAGTNEKLFF
>-|TRBJ1-1|TRBV12-3/TRBV12-4|once
TGTGCCAGCAGTTTAAGTGCGGCAGCTGAAGCTTTCTTT
CASSLSAAAEAFF
>-|TRBJ2-1|TRBV20-1|-
TGCAGTGCTGGATCGACGACAGGTCCGCCCCTTGAGTACTTC
CSAGSTTGPPLEYF
>-|TRBJ2-7|TRBV28|few
TGTGCCAGCAGTCCCGCGGGCCAGCTCTACGAGCAGTACTTC
CASSPAGQLYEQYF
>TRBD2|TRBJ2-5|TRBV10-3|-
TGTGCCATCAGCAACACGGGGGGGGAGACCCAGTACTTC
CAISNTGGETQYF
>-|TRBJ2-5|TRBV4-3|-
TGCGCCAGCAGCCAAGTAACTTGGGGGACCCAGTACTTC
CASSQVTWGTQYF
>TRBD2|TRBJ2-5|TRBV7-9|-
TGTGCCAGCAGCCGACTAGCTACCCTGGGGGAGACCCAGTACTTC
CASSRLATLGETQYF
>-|TRBJ1-2|TRBV20-1|-
TGCAGTGCCCCAGGGAAAAACTATGGCTACACCTTC
CSAPGKNYGYTF
>-|TRBJ1-1|TRBV12-3/TRBV12-4|-
TGTGCCAGCAGAGTAGGGGGCACTGAAGCTTTCTTT
CASRVGGTEAFF
>-|TRBJ2-7|TRBV14|few
TGTGCCAGCAGCCAGTTAGGGCCCTCCGAGCAGTACTTC
CASSQLGPSEQYF
>-|TRBJ1-5|TRBV6-5|-
TGTGCCAGCACCTTACGGGCCGGGGATGGCAATCAGCCCCAGCATTTT
CASTLRAGDGNQPQHF
>TRBD1|TRBJ2-5|TRBV14|-
TGTGCCAGCAGCCAAGGACCGGGACAGGGGGGACAAGAGACCCAGTACTTC
CASSQGPGQGGQETQYF
>TRBD2|TRBJ2-5|TRBV20-1|-
TGCAGTGCTAGACGCCTAGCGGAAGAGACCCAGTACTTC
CSARRLAEETQYF
>TRBD1|TRBJ1-2|TRBV4-3|-
TGCGCCAGCAGCCAAGATTCAAAAACAGGGGGAGGTTTTGGCTACACCTTC
CASSQDSKTGGGFGYTF
>TRBD1|TRBJ1-6|TRBV7-2|-
TGTGCCAGCAGCCGGACAGGGCCTGGCTTTGTGGGTTCACCCCTCCACTTT
CASSRTGPGFVGSPLHF
>-|TRBJ1-4|TRBV7-9|-
TGTGCCAGCAGCTTAACGAGGGGAACTAATGAAAAACTGTTTTTT
CASSLTRGTNEKLFF
>TRBD1|TRBJ1-2|TRBV7-2|-
TGTGCCAGCAGCTTGGGACAGGGCGGCGACTACACCTTC
CASSLGQGGDYTF
>TRBD1|TRBJ2-1|TRBV10-3|-
TGTGCCACCAGGGGGACAGGGAAAAATTACAATGAGCAGTTCTTC
CATRGTGKNYNEQFF
>-|TRBJ2-7|TRBV27|many
TGTGCCAGCAGTTTATCGCAGGGATCCTACGAGCAGTACTTC
CASSLSQGSYEQYF
>TRBD1|TRBJ2-7|TRBV20-1|-
TGCAGTGCTAGAGATCGGGACAGGTACTACGAGCAGTACTTC
CSARDRDRYYEQYF
>TRBD2|TRBJ2-3|TRBV5-1|many
TGTGCCAGCAGCTCTAGCGGGAGCACAGATACGCAGTATTTT
CASSSSGSTDTQYF
>-|TRBJ1-6|TRBV6-1|-
TGTGCCACGACCGGGACATCCAATTCACCCCTCCACTTT
CATTGTSNSPLHF
>TRBD2|TRBJ2-1|TRBV7-9|-
TGTGCCAGCAGCAGACCCGGGACTAGAACCAATGAGCAGTTCTTC
CASSRPGTRTNEQFF
>-|TRBJ2-5|TRBV25-1|few
TGTGCCAGCAGTCCCGTTGTGGGGCAGGAGACCCAGTACTTC
CASSPVVGQETQYF
>-|TRBJ1-5|TRBV28|-
TGTGCCAGCAGAGCGGGGAAGCGATATAGCAATCAGCCCCAGCATTTT
CASRAGKRYSNQPQHF
>-|TRBJ2-3|TRBV6-5|-
TGTGCCAGCAGTTACGCTGATCGCACAGATACGCAGTATTTT
CASSYADRTDTQYF
>-|TRBJ1-1|TRBV7-9|-
TGTGCCAGCAGCTCAACCGGGGGATCCACTGAAGCTTTCTTT
CASSSTGGSTEAFF
>TRBD2|TRBJ2-7|TRBV11-2|-
TGTGCCAGCAGCTTACTGGCTAGCGGCTTCTACGAGCAGTACTTC
CASSLLASGFYEQYF